Listed here are 13 T cell receptor beta chains from one sample, sequenced in a study of early T cells in non-severe SARS-CoV-2 infection. Using its own MiXCR run on the 5' RACE reads, TCRdb lists one record per CDR3 protein. The table records approximately 27,000 distinct CDR3 sequences, about 4.6% of them present only once. Sequencing input: whole blood. The receptors come from an adult who was a healthcare worker with PCR-confirmed SARS-CoV-2 infection or an uninfected control (not recorded which).

This clonotype showed up many times. The genes are TRBV20-1 and TRBJ2-1, with 14 bases aligning to TRBD2. V lost 7 bases to trimming and J lost 5 bases; unmatched junction nucleotides: 4. Looked up from germline, CDR1 is DFQATT and CDR2 is SNEGSKA (reference sequence). This CDR3 comprises 14 residues. This CDR3 is CSVPTSGRDNEQFF. DNA of the CDR3: TGCAGTGTGCCGACTAGCGGGAGGGACAATGAGCAGTTCTTC.

In its sample, this clonotype was seen a few times. This rearrangement joins TRBV20-1 to TRBJ2-7, with D possibly being TRBD2 (5 bases). The V gene lost 4 bases and the J gene lost 3 bases, with 10 bases spanning the gap. Germline values: CDR1 DFQATT, CDR2 SNEGSKA (reference sequence). The CDR3 length is 12 residues. DNA of the CDR3: TGCAGTGCTATATACGGGAACTACGAGCAGTACTTC. Protein sequence: CSAIYGNYEQYF.

The chain couples TRBV30 to TRBJ2-1; the D gene is possibly TRBD1 (5 bases). This CDR3 spans 14 amino acids. Germline CDR1 GTSNPN, CDR2 SVGIG (reference sequence). Trimming pared 7 bases from V and 0 bases from J, leaving 13 bases between. The CDR3 coding sequence is TGTGCCTCCCACAGGACGGCCTCCTACAATGAGCAGTTCTTC. It translates to CASHRTASYNEQFF.

There are many counts of this clonotype. The V call is TRBV30, the J call TRBJ2-7; TRBD1 matches at 7 bases. V lost 8 bases to trimming and J lost 4 bases; unmatched junction nucleotides: 5. Germline loops: CDR1 GTSNPN, CDR2 SVGIG (reference sequence). The CDR3 is made up of 11 amino acids. CDR3 DNA sequence: TGTGCCCTGAGCAGGGGGTACGAGCAGTACTTC. Amino acid sequence: CALSRGYEQYF.

This clonotype has ten or more counts. V gene TRBV7-6 combines with J gene TRBJ2-7, with unresolved D. Germline V lookup: CDR1 SGHVS, CDR2 FNYEAQ. Trimming cost V 0 bases and J 2 bases, with 11 bases left between them. This CDR3 region has 15 residues. The CDR3 DNA follows: TGTGCCAGCAGCTTAGCTTGGACGTCCGCCTACGAGCAGTACTTC. This codes for CASSLAWTSAYEQYF. Based on the CDR3 plus reference TRBV7-6 and TRBJ2-7, the full variable domain is GAGVSQSPRYKVTKRGQDVALRCDPISGHVSLYWYRQALGQGPEFLTYFNYEAQQDKSGLPNDRFSAERPEGSISTLTIQRTEQRDSAMYRCASSLAWTSAYEQYFGPGTRLTVT.

This clonotype showed up many times. The chain employs TRBV7-9 and TRBJ2-3, with D uncertain. V lost 1 base and J lost 5, with 4 bases in between. The CDR3 runs 12 residues. Germline values: CDR1 SEHNR, CDR2 FQNEAQ (reference sequence). DNA for the CDR3: TGTGCCAGCAGCTTAGATGGAGATACGCAGTATTTT. Translating gives CASSLDGDTQYF.

This clonotype was observed many times. The CDR3 protein is CASSLLRRETQYF. The CDR3 DNA reads TGTGCCAGCAGTCTCCTGAGACGGGAGACCCAGTACTTC. The chain combines TRBV12-3 or TRBV12-4 with TRBJ2-5, with D uncertain. The CDR3 length is 13 residues. Trimming shortened V by 5 bases and J by 5 bases, and 12 bases separated the two germline ends.

This rearrangement joins TRBV27 to TRBJ2-7; D could derive from TRBD1 or TRBD2 (5 bases each). The CDR3 sequence is 13 residues long. The germline V gene has CDR1 MNHEY and CDR2 SMNVEV (reference sequence). V was clipped by 6 bases and J by 6 bases, with 15 bases between them. Written as DNA, the CDR3 is TGTGCCAGCAGCCCCGGGACCGTCGGCGAGCAGTACTTC. Translation: CASSPGTVGEQYF.

The chain joins TRBV28 to TRBJ2-5; D not resolved. Germline V CDR1 and CDR2: MDHEN, SYDVKM. The V and J ends lost 6 bases and 2 bases respectively, with 13 bases between them. This CDR3 is built from 14 residues. The CDR3 DNA reads as TGTGCCAGCAGCCCCGAGCCAGCGCAAGAGACCCAGTACTTC. It is translated as CASSPEPAQETQYF.

This clonotype occurred many times. Written as DNA, the CDR3 is TGTGCCAGCAGTGAAGTCAGACTAGCTGCCTCCTACGAGCAGTACTTC. It translates to CASSEVRLAASYEQYF. This sequence joins TRBV6-1 and TRBJ2-7; 7 bases line up with TRBD2. The CDR3 has 16 residues. V lost 1 base to trimming and J lost 0 bases; unmatched junction nucleotides: 6. From germline, CDR1 is MNHNS and CDR2 SASEGT.

This clonotype was recorded many times. V is TRBV20-1 and J is TRBJ1-4, with 9 nucleotides matching TRBD1. Germline V gene data show CDR1 as DFQATT and CDR2 as SNEGSKA (reference sequence). This CDR3 contains 13 residues. CDR3 amino acids: CAAAGTGFEKLFF. CDR3 DNA: TGCGCTGCCGCCGGGACAGGGTTTGAAAAACTGTTTTTT.

This clonotype was observed many times. The chain joins TRBV20-1 to TRBJ1-1; D is unclear. The germline V gene encodes CDR1 DFQATT and CDR2 SNEGSKA (reference sequence). V was trimmed by 6 bases and J by 10 bases, leaving 15 bases between them. This CDR3 has 11 amino acids. The CDR3 loop reads CSAQTGSGAFF. CDR3 DNA: TGCAGTGCCCAGACGGGTTCTGGAGCTTTCTTT.

Written as DNA, the CDR3 is TGTGCCAGCAGCTTCAATACAGGGGTTGAGACCCAGTACTTC. Translated: CASSFNTGVETQYF. The chain carries TRBV7-7 and TRBJ2-5, with 7 bases matching TRBD1. The germline CDR1 and CDR2 sequences are SSHAT and FNYEAQ (reference sequence). V was pared by 3 bases and J by 5 bases, with 6 bases of the junction left unmatched. The length of the CDR3 is 14 residues.